The TCR beta chain described here comes from a study of blood T cells in healthy people across ages. This CDR3 is 16 amino acids long. Germline V gives CDR1 SGHTA, CDR2 FQGNSA. J gave up 5 bases and V 5 bases, and 11 bases lay outside the gene matches. On this clonotype itself: Antigen: not known.

Sample-barcoded 5' priming and a J-beta primer mix drove a second PCR of about 6 to 12 cycles. At least 2.5 million CDR3-containing paired-end reads were obtained per sample. TCRdb recomputed calls from the 5' RACE reads with MiXCR, one row per CDR3 protein. The table has 1.5 million to 2 million distinct CDR3 sequences, 28% seen once. Study-wide results and limits: Percentage of naive T cells showed a strong correlation with TCR beta diversity.

The TCR sequence derives from a woman aged 25 to 39 in good health. The chain has TRBV7-2 and TRBJ2-2, with TRBD1 matching over 7 bases. Sequencing used blood. CDR3 sequence: CASSTPTGVQTGELFF. CDR3 bases: TGTGCCAGCAGCACCCCAACAGGGGTGCAGACCGGGGAGCTGTTTTTT.